The 28 T cell receptor beta chains presented below share a single source sample, sequenced in a study of neoadjuvant anti-PD-1 for oral cavity cancer. Sample time point: after neoadjuvant nivolumab, at surgical resection. The data were produced by immunoSEQ multiplex PCR, yet TCRdb's version contains in-frame clones alone and is incomplete. This sample carries some 14,000 clones, roughly 70% of them seen once, and the ten largest clones take 2% to 2.5%. The sample was PBMCs, taken after nivolumab (anti-PD-1) treatment. The receptor source for this set is a person aged 35-79 years with oral cavity squamous cell carcinoma.

The chain couples TRBV7-8 to TRBJ1-2; 7 bases line up with TRBD1. The germline gives CDR1 SGHVS, CDR2 FQNEAQ. Trimming at V came to 5 bases and at J to 2 bases, leaving 8 bases not matched to a gene. CDR3 size: 15 residues. The CDR3 here is CASSPRTGPNYGYTF. The CDR3 region has the DNA TGTGCCAGCAGCCCCCGGACAGGACCAAACTATGGCTACACCTTC.

The J gene is TRBJ1-1, the V gene TRBV14; TRBD1 is a possible D gene (6 bases). The V gene lost 4 bases and the J gene lost 4 bases, with 13 bases spanning the gap. Germline values: CDR1 SGHDN, CDR2 FVKESK. This CDR3 is built from 14 residues. DNA of the CDR3: TGTGCCAGCAGCCTAGGGGGGCACGTCACTGAAGCTTTCTTT. Encoded protein: CASSLGGHVTEAFF.

CDR3 nucleotide sequence: TGTGCCAGCAGCCGGGACTTTAACTATGGCTACACCTTC. It translates to CASSRDFNYGYTF. The chain couples TRBV7-9 to TRBJ1-2; tentatively, D is TRBD1 (5 bases). Trimming took 5 bases from V and 1 from J, leaving 8 bases between them. The CDR3 runs 13 residues. CDR1 is SEHNR and CDR2 is FQNEAQ in the germline V gene (reference sequence).

The table lists this clone with a count of one. This chain uses TRBV5-5 with TRBJ2-7, with TRBD2 identical over 8 bases. V shed 0 bases, J shed 0 bases, and the junction held 5 bases outside the gene matches. CDR1 is SGHKS and CDR2 is YYEKEE in the germline V gene (reference sequence). The CDR3 loop spans 16 amino acids. Here the CDR3 DNA reads TGTGCCAGCAGCTTGGGACTAGCGTTCAGCTCCTACGAGCAGTACTTC. It specifies CASSLGLAFSSYEQYF.

The chain joins TRBV18 to TRBJ2-2; the D is unclear. V shed 0 bases and J shed 8 bases, with 7 bases lying between them. The CDR3 loop spans 13 amino acids. CDR1 is KGHSH and CDR2 is LQKENI in the germline V gene. The CDR3 coding sequence is TGTGCCAGCTCACCACCGGTAGTAGGGGAGCTGTTTTTT. Translating gives CASSPPVVGELFF.

The sample holds one count of this clone. The chain links TRBV19 to TRBJ1-1; D ambiguous. CDR1 and CDR2 (germline): LNHDA, SQIVND (reference sequence). The CDR3 is 15 amino acids. V was pared by 4 bases and J by 10 bases, with 22 bases between. The CDR3 coding sequence is TGTGCCAGTAGTAGTTTTATTTCGAGTGTGTTTCGAGCTTTCTTT. It translates to CASSSFISSVFRAFF.

The V call is TRBV4-1, the J call TRBJ1-2, with D possibly matching TRBD1 (5 bases). Germline CDR1 is MGHRA and CDR2 is YSYEKL. V was trimmed by 1 base and J by 6 bases, leaving 12 bases between them. This CDR3 is built from 14 residues. The CDR3 region is CASSQVGRGDGYTF. In nucleotides, the CDR3 is TGCGCCAGCAGCCAAGTGGGGCGGGGGGATGGCTACACCTTC.

The chain has TRBV5-1 and TRBJ2-1; 14 nucleotides agree with TRBD2. The CDR3 is 18 amino acids. Germline V lookup: CDR1 SGHRS, CDR2 YFSETQ. J lost 4 bases, V lost 3 bases, and 9 bases had no gene match. This CDR3 reads CASSSRGGTSGGYNEQFF. Written as DNA, the CDR3 is TGCGCCAGCAGCTCGAGGGGTGGGACTAGCGGGGGATACAATGAGCAGTTCTTC.

This clone occurred a few times. This chain uses TRBV30 with TRBJ1-4, with D maybe TRBD1 (6 bases). The CDR3 has 14 amino acids. Looked up from germline, CDR1 is GTSNPN and CDR2 is SVGIG (reference sequence). Trimming stripped 1 base from V and 5 bases from J, with 11 bases between. In nucleotides, the CDR3 is TGTGCCTGGAGTGAAGGACAGATCAATGAAAAACTGTTTTTT. Amino acids: CAWSEGQINEKLFF.

Only a few counts were recorded for this clone. The chain couples TRBV19 to TRBJ1-3, with a possible D match to TRBD1 (5 bases). Germline CDR1 and CDR2: LNHDA and SQIVND (reference sequence). V lost 6 bases to trimming and J lost 0 bases, with 12 bases between them. CDR3 length: 15 amino acids. The CDR3 nucleotides are TGTGCCAGTAGGAGGGAGGGGAACTCTGGAAACACCATATATTTT. This codes for CASRREGNSGNTIYF.

This clone has just one count. Other DNA sequences in this sample translate to the same CDR3. This chain connects TRBV28 to TRBJ1-2; 7 bases match TRBD1. J was trimmed by 2 bases and V by 4 bases; bases with no gene match: 4. The CDR3 length is 14 residues. CDR1 and CDR2 (germline): MDHEN, SYDVKM. CDR3 loop: CASSYQGGNYGYTF. The DNA for the CDR3 is TGTGCCAGCAGTTATCAGGGGGGGAACTATGGCTACACCTTC.

J is TRBJ1-2 and V is TRBV10-2, with TRBD1 matching 9 bases. Germline lookup yields CDR1 WSHSY and CDR2 SAAADI. The CDR3 contains 15 residues. Trimming cost V 5 bases and J 2 bases; bases outside gene matches: 6. The CDR3: CASSIWDRANYGYTF. DNA of the CDR3: TGCGCCAGCAGTATCTGGGACAGGGCCAACTATGGCTACACCTTC.

The chain couples TRBV5-1 to TRBJ1-2; 8 bases line up with TRBD1. The V gene end was trimmed by 4 bases and the J gene end by 6 bases; junction bases not matched to a gene: 17. The CDR3 sequence is 17 residues long. Germline V lookup: CDR1 SGHRS, CDR2 YFSETQ. CDR3 loop: CASSPGRTGTIIDGYTF. The CDR3 DNA follows: TGCGCCAGCAGCCCTGGTCGGACAGGGACTATAATTGATGGCTACACCTTC.

The CDR3 DNA follows: TGTGCCAGCAGTTCACGGGTCGAAACCGGGGAGCTGTTTTTT. It yields the protein CASSSRVETGELFF. J is TRBJ2-2 and V is TRBV6-1; D unresolved. Germline V gives CDR1 MNHNS, CDR2 SASEGT. The CDR3 is 14 amino acids. The ends were cut back, 5 bases at V and 5 bases at J, with 12 bases in the middle.

This chain joins TRBV29-1 and TRBJ1-1; a possible D gene is TRBD1 (6 bases). The V gene lost 6 bases and the J gene lost 7 bases, with 18 bases spanning the gap. The length of the CDR3 is 13 residues. CDR1 is SQVTM and CDR2 is ANQGSEA in the germline V gene. The CDR3 protein is CSVQSGKDSEAFF. DNA for the CDR3: TGCAGCGTCCAGAGCGGTAAGGACAGTGAAGCTTTCTTT.

The gene calls are TRBV4-1 and TRBJ2-7; 7 nucleotides agree with TRBD1. The germline CDR1 and CDR2 sequences are MGHRA and YSYEKL. V lost 4 bases, J lost 3 bases, and 3 bases stayed unmatched. The CDR3 spans 13 residues. The CDR3 DNA follows: TGCGCCAGCAGCCTAGGGGGCCTCTACGAGCAGTACTTC. Protein product: CASSLGGLYEQYF.

This rearrangement joins TRBV30 to TRBJ2-7; TRBD1 aligns across 9 bases. The CDR3 runs 14 residues. V lost 4 bases to trimming and J lost 2 bases; unmatched junction nucleotides: 6. The germline CDR1 and CDR2 sequences are GTSNPN and SVGIG (reference sequence). CDR3: CAWTPGQGAYEQYF. CDR3 DNA: TGTGCCTGGACACCGGGACAGGGAGCCTACGAGCAGTACTTC.

The V call is TRBV10-2, the J call TRBJ2-5, with 9 bases aligning to TRBD2. Losses at the gene ends were 3 bases for V and 5 bases for J; bases not matched to a gene: 10. The CDR3 contains 16 residues. Per the germline V gene, CDR1 is WSHSY and CDR2 is SAAADI. The CDR3 reads CASSDPSGIMGETQYF. CDR3 sequence (DNA): TGCGCCAGCAGTGACCCTAGCGGGATAATGGGGGAGACCCAGTACTTC.

J is TRBJ1-1 and V is TRBV6-1; D is uncertain. Germline CDR1 MNHNS, CDR2 SASEGT. The CDR3 runs to 14 residues. Trimming left V 4 bases short and J 0 bases short, with 9 bases between. CDR3 loop: CASSGPSLNTEAFF. The CDR3 DNA reads TGTGCCAGCAGTGGACCTTCACTGAACACTGAAGCTTTCTTT.

V usage is TRBV5-6 and J usage is TRBJ1-2; D unresolved. V was shortened by 1 base and J by 8 bases, with 9 bases between the two germline ends. Germline V gene data show CDR1 as SGHDT and CDR2 as YYEEEE. The CDR3 is 12 residues long. CDR3 sequence: CASSLNGQGYTF. For the CDR3, the DNA is TGTGCCAGCAGCTTGAACGGCCAAGGCTACACCTTC.

J is TRBJ1-6 and V is TRBV11-2, with 8 bases aligning to TRBD1. V was clipped by 6 bases and J by 1 base; unmatched bases: 14. The CDR3 is made up of 19 amino acids. The V gene's germline CDR1 is SGHAT and CDR2 FQNNGV. The DNA of the CDR3 is TGTGCCAGCAGGCCCGACAGGGGAGATTGGCGATCCTATAATTCACCCCTCCACTTT. This gives the protein CASRPDRGDWRSYNSPLHF.

The chain carries TRBV19 and TRBJ2-1, with D tentatively TRBD2 (5 bases). The V gene's germline CDR1 is LNHDA and CDR2 SQIVND (reference sequence). The length of the CDR3 is 17 residues. V lost 3 bases to trimming and J lost 4 bases, with 19 bases between them. The CDR3 DNA follows: TGTGCCAGTAGTATCAATTGGGAGCTTAGCTATTACAATGAGCAGTTCTTC. This codes for CASSINWELSYYNEQFF.

The V gene is TRBV11-2, the J gene TRBJ2-5; TRBD1 agrees at 9 bases. CDR3 length: 15 residues. The germline V gene has CDR1 SGHAT and CDR2 FQNNGV. Trimming took 6 bases from V and 3 from J; bases not matched to a gene: 8. This chain's CDR3 is CASRTHRGREETQYF. The CDR3 DNA reads TGTGCCAGCAGAACACACAGGGGGCGGGAAGAGACCCAGTACTTC.

This clone was seen a handful of times. The V gene is TRBV5-1, the J gene TRBJ2-3, with TRBD1 identical over 8 bases. The CDR3 totals 15 residues. The germline V gene encodes CDR1 SGHRS and CDR2 YFSETQ. V dropped 4 bases and J dropped 4; count of bases not matched to a gene: 8. The CDR3 coding sequence is TGCGCCAGCAGCACCCAGGGGGCGCAGTCAGATACGCAGTATTTT. It codes for CASSTQGAQSDTQYF. Complete variable domain (other parts from reference TRBV5-1 and TRBJ2-3): KAGVTQTPRYLIKTRGQQVTLSCSPISGHRSVSWYQQTPGQGLQFLFEYFSETQRNKGNFPGRFSGRQFSNSRSEMNVSTLELGDSALYLCASSTQGAQSDTQYFGPGTRLTVL.

This clone occurred a few times. This sequence joins TRBV5-4 and TRBJ1-2, with TRBD1 as a possible D gene (5 bases). CDR1 and CDR2 from the germline V gene are SGHNT and YYREEE (reference sequence). CDR3 size: 14 residues. V shed 0 bases and J shed 1 base, with 7 bases lying between them. The CDR3 DNA follows: TGTGCCAGCAGCTTGGGCCAGGGTAACTATGGCTACACCTTC. It encodes CASSLGQGNYGYTF.

This clone appeared once. The chain combines TRBV4-1 with TRBJ2-1, with D possibly TRBD2 on 5 matching bases. The CDR3 consists of 16 residues. V shed 1 base and J shed 3 bases, with 13 bases lying between them. Germline CDR1 reads MGHRA; CDR2 reads YSYEKL. Here the CDR3 DNA reads TGCGCCAGCAGCCAAGGCCGCGGCGGGCTCTACAATGAGCAGTTCTTC. Translating it yields CASSQGRGGLYNEQFF.

In this sample, this clone turned up a few times. The genes are TRBV27 and TRBJ1-1, with a possible D match to TRBD1 (5 bases). CDR1 and CDR2 (germline): MNHEY, SMNVEV (reference sequence). This CDR3 contains 15 residues. Deletions cut 3 bases from V and 4 bases from J, with 15 bases between. CDR3 DNA: TGTGCCAGCAGTTTCCGTGGGCAGGGCGGCACTGAAGCTTTCTTT. Protein sequence: CASSFRGQGGTEAFF.

V usage is TRBV2 and J usage is TRBJ2-3, with no clear D. CDR3 length equals 14 residues. The germline V and J ends were trimmed by 6 bases and 0 bases, with 10 bases remaining between them. The germline V gene encodes CDR1 SNHLY and CDR2 FYNNEI. The CDR3 region is CASRQRSSTDTQYF. In DNA form, the CDR3 reads TGTGCCAGCAGACAGCGATCTAGCACAGATACGCAGTATTTT.